A selection of T cell receptor beta chains follows, all from one sample in a study of OX40 agonist ivuxolimab in advanced cancers. TCRdb's copy holds only in-frame clones and misses some; the assay was immunoSEQ multiplex PCR. This repertoire shows approximately 35,000 clones, roughly nine tenths found once; its top ten account for about 34%. The material sequenced was CD4+ or CD8+ T cells sorted from blood, taken in a trial of the OX40 agonist ivuxolimab. These receptors originate from an adult with an advanced solid tumor such as melanoma, head and neck, liver or kidney cancer. The CDR3 runs from the conserved cysteine through the conserved F or W. D genes are given only for firm matches. Not every row has a clone size; where given, it reads once, few, many or a size class.

D	V	J	size	DNA	CDR3
.	TRBV4-1	TRBJ1-2	.	TGCGCCAGCAGCCATGATGAAGGGTCGGACTATGGCTACACCTTC	CASSHDEGSDYGYTF
TRBD1	TRBV5-8	TRBJ2-7	.	TGTGCCAGCAGCCTAGGACAGGGGAAGGGAAACTACGAGCAGTACTTC	CASSLGQGKGNYEQYF
.	TRBV11-1	TRBJ1-1	.	TGTGCCAGCAGCTTGATAGGGAACACTGAAGCTTTCTTT	CASSLIGNTEAFF
TRBD1	TRBV6-5	TRBJ1-2	.	TGTGCCAGCAGTGATGGGACAGGGGGGTATGGCTACACCTTC	CASSDGTGGYGYTF
.	TRBV27	TRBJ2-1	.	TGTGCCAGCAGTCCGGGTTTGGATTATGAGCAGTTCTTC	CASSPGLDYEQFF
.	TRBV27	TRBJ1-5	.	TGTGCCAGCAGTTCTGGGGTAAGCAATCAGCCCCAGCATTTT	CASSSGVSNQPQHF
.	TRBV15	TRBJ2-5	.	TGTGCCACCCGGGACGACCAAGAGACCCAGTACTTC	CATRDDQETQYF
.	TRBV6-5	TRBJ1-2	.	TGTGCCAGCAGTTACACGGGGGGCTATGGCTACACCTTC	CASSYTGGYGYTF
TRBD2	TRBV6-1	TRBJ2-3	.	TGTGCCAGCAGTCAGGGCCCTAGGGAGGGGGATACGCAGTATTTT	CASSQGPREGDTQYF
.	TRBV19	TRBJ1-1	few	TGTGCCAGTAGTATTGGACAGTCCGTGACTGAAGCTTTCTTT	CASSIGQSVTEAFF
TRBD1	TRBV27	TRBJ1-5	.	TGTGCCAGCAGAAAATTAACCGGGACAGGGCAGTATAGCAATCAGCCCCAGCATTTT	CASRKLTGTGQYSNQPQHF
.	TRBV19	TRBJ2-3	few	TGTGCCAGTAGTATCGAAGCGACTAGCACAGATACGCAGTATTTT	CASSIEATSTDTQYF
.	TRBV21-1	TRBJ1-3	.	TGTGCCAGCAGCTACTTAGACCGAGTCTCTGGAAACACCATATATTTT	CASSYLDRVSGNTIYF
.	TRBV13	TRBJ1-2	.	TGTGCCAGCAGCTTTGGGACACCCAACTATGGCTACACCTTC	CASSFGTPNYGYTF
.	TRBV15	TRBJ2-7	.	TGTGCCACCAGCGACAGATCCCACGAGCAGTACTTC	CATSDRSHEQYF
.	TRBV6-6	TRBJ1-1	.	TGTGCCAGCAGCGACAGTATTTTTAACACTGAAGCTTTCTTT	CASSDSIFNTEAFF
.	TRBV5-6	TRBJ2-1	.	TGTGCCAGCAGCTTGGCTCCGGCGGATGAGCAGTTCTTC	CASSLAPADEQFF
.	TRBV27	TRBJ2-7	.	TGTGCCAGCTCGTGGGCGGGTAACTCCTACGAGCAGTACTTC	CASSWAGNSYEQYF
TRBD2	TRBV6-4	TRBJ2-1	.	TGTGCCAGCAGTCCCTTAGCGGGGGGTTACAATGAGCAGTTCTTC	CASSPLAGGYNEQFF
.	TRBV7-2	TRBJ2-1	.	TGTGCCAGCAGCTTAGGGGGCCTCGGTCGGAAAAATGAGCAGTTCTTC	CASSLGGLGRKNEQFF
TRBD1	TRBV19	TRBJ2-7	.	TGTGCCAGTAGTATTTATGGGACAGGGACCTACGAGCAGTACTTC	CASSIYGTGTYEQYF
.	TRBV13	TRBJ1-5	.	TGTGCCAGCAGCTTAGGGGGGGCTAGCAATCAGCCCCAGCATTTT	CASSLGGASNQPQHF
TRBD2	TRBV6-4	TRBJ2-7	.	TGTGCCAGCAGTAAACGCGGGACTAGCGGGAGTTACGGAATTTACGAGCAGTACTTC	CASSKRGTSGSYGIYEQYF
.	TRBV30	TRBJ2-7	.	TGTGCCTGGAGAGGCCTGGCGGGCTACGAGCAGTACTTC	CAWRGLAGYEQYF
.	TRBV6-1	TRBJ2-7	.	TGTGCCAGCAGTGAAAGGGGGTCGGGCCTCTCCTACGAGCAGTACTTC	CASSERGSGLSYEQYF
.	TRBV2	TRBJ1-5	few	TGTGCCAGCAGTGACAGCGGGACTAGCAATCAGCCCCAGCATTTT	CASSDSGTSNQPQHF
.	TRBV19	TRBJ1-2	once	TGTGCCAGTAGTATAGGTTTCAGGGGTTCGGATGGCTACACCTTC	CASSIGFRGSDGYTF
.	TRBV29-1	TRBJ2-7	.	TGCAGCGTTGTCGAAGGCTACGAGCAGTACTTC	CSVVEGYEQYF
TRBD1	TRBV7-9	TRBJ2-1	.	TGTGCCAGCAGCCTAACAGGGACAGGGGAGCAGTTCTTC	CASSLTGTGEQFF
.	TRBV7-3	TRBJ2-3	.	TGTGCCAGCAGCCGCGGACACGTAAACACAGATACGCAGTATTTT	CASSRGHVNTDTQYF
TRBD2	TRBV2	TRBJ2-5	.	TGTGCCAGCTTCTCGGCGGCGGGAGTGGGGGGGGTGGGCCAAGAGACCCAGTACTTC	CASFSAAGVGGVGQETQYF
.	TRBV10-2	TRBJ1-2	.	TGCGCCAGCAGTGAGTCGCCAGAATATGGCTACACCTTC	CASSESPEYGYTF
.	TRBV7-8	TRBJ2-1	.	TGTGCCAGCCGTTTGGGCGGTGGAGGCGTCGGGGAGCAGTTCTTC	CASRLGGGGVGEQFF
TRBD1	TRBV19	TRBJ1-2	.	TGTGCCAGTAGTCCGGGACAGGGTCGGGACTACACCTTC	CASSPGQGRDYTF
TRBD2	TRBV18	TRBJ2-1	.	TGTGCCAGCTCAACCACCACTAGCGGGAGGGATTACAATGAGCAGTTCTTC	CASSTTTSGRDYNEQFF
TRBD1	TRBV9	TRBJ2-3	.	TGTGCCAGCAGCGTAGGACAGGGTAGCACAGATACGCAGTATTTT	CASSVGQGSTDTQYF
TRBD1	TRBV27	TRBJ1-5	.	TGTGCCAGCAGCCGGGACAGAAATAGCAATCAGCCCCAGCATTTT	CASSRDRNSNQPQHF
.	TRBV29-1	TRBJ2-7	.	TGCAGCGTCGCAGACAGGTACTCCTACGAGCAGTACTTC	CSVADRYSYEQYF
.	TRBV27	TRBJ2-7	once	TGTGCCAGCAGTTTAGAGAGCTCCTACGAGCAGTACTTC	CASSLESSYEQYF
.	TRBV30	TRBJ2-5	.	TGTGCCTGGAGCGAGTGGGGGGGCACCTCCGAGACCCAGTACTTC	CAWSEWGGTSETQYF
TRBD2	TRBV10-1	TRBJ2-3	.	TGCGCCAGCAGTGACCCTCCGCCGGCTAGCGGGTATAGCACAGATACGCAGTATTTT	CASSDPPPASGYSTDTQYF
TRBD1	TRBV6-1	TRBJ2-1	.	TGTGCCAGCAGGAACCGGGACAGACACAATGAGCAGTTCTTC	CASRNRDRHNEQFF
.	TRBV5-8	TRBJ2-2	.	TGTGCCAGCAGCTTGGACGGCGGGGTGAACACCGGGGAGCTGTTTTTT	CASSLDGGVNTGELFF
TRBD1	TRBV9	TRBJ2-7	.	TGTGCCAGCAGCGTTGGGACAGGGAGCTCCTACGAGCAGTACTTC	CASSVGTGSSYEQYF
TRBD1	TRBV2	TRBJ1-3	.	TGTGCCAGCAGGGAGGGACAGTACTCTGGAAACACCATATATTTT	CASREGQYSGNTIYF
.	TRBV11-2	TRBJ2-7	.	TGTGCCAGCAGCTCTCCCAGCTACGAGCAGTACTTC	CASSSPSYEQYF
TRBD2	TRBV25-1	TRBJ2-3	.	TGTGCCAGCAGGCTCTGGACTAGCGGCTACACAGATACGCAGTATTTT	CASRLWTSGYTDTQYF
.	TRBV27	TRBJ2-7	.	TGTGCCAGCAGTTCCTCGTCCTACGAGCAGTACTTC	CASSSSSYEQYF
TRBD1	TRBV4-2	TRBJ2-7	.	TGTGCCAGCAGCCAAGTTCTTGGGGACAGGGACTACGAGCAGTACTTC	CASSQVLGDRDYEQYF
.	TRBV5-5	TRBJ1-1	.	TGTGCCAGCAGCTTGTCAGCAGGCGCTGAAGCTTTCTTT	CASSLSAGAEAFF